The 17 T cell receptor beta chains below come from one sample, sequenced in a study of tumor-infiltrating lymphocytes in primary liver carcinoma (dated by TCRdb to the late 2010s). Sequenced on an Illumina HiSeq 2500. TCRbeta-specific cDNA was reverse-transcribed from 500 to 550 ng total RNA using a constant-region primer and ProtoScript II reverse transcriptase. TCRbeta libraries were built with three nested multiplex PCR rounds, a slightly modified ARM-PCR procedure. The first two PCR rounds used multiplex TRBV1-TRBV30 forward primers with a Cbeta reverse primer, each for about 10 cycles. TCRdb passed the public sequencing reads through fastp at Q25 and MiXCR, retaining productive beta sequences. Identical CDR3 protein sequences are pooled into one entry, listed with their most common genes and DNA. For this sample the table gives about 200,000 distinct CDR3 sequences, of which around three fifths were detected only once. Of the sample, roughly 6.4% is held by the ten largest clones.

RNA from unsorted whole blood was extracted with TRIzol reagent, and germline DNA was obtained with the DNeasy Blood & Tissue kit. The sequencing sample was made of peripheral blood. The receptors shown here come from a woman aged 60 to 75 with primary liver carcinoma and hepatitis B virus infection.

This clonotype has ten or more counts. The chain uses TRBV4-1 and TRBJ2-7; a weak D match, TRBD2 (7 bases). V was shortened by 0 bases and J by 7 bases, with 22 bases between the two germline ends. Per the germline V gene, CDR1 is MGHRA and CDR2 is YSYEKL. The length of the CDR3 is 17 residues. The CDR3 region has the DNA TGCGCCAGCAGCCAAGAGCGGGGGCGGGGCGCCCGGAGGGAGCAGTACTTC. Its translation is CASSQERGRGARREQYF.

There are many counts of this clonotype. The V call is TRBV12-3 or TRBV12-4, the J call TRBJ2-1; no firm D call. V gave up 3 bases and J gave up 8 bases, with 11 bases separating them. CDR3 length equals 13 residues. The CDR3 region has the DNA TGTGCCAGCAGTTTCGGATTCGCGGATGAGCAGTTCTTC. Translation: CASSFGFADEQFF.

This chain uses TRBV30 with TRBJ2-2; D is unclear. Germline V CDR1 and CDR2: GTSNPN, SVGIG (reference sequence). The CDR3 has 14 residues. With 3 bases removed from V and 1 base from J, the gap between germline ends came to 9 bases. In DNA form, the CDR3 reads TGTGCCTGGAGGCGGATAGGGAACACCGGGGAGCTGTTTTTT. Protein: CAWRRIGNTGELFF. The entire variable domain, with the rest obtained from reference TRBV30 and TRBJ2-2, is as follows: SQTIHQWPATLVQPVGSPLSLECTVEGTSNPNLYWYRQAAGRGLQLLFYSVGIGQISSEVPQNLSASRPQDRQFILSSKKLLLSDSGFYLCAWRRIGNTGELFFGEGSRLTVL.

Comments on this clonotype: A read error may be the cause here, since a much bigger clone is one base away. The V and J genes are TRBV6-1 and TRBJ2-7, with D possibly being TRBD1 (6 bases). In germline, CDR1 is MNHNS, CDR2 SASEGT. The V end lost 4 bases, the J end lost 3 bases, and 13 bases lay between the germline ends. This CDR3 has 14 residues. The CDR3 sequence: CASSGGDNIYEQYF. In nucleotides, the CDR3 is TGTGCCAGCAGTGGAGGGGACAACATCTACGAGCAGTACTTC.

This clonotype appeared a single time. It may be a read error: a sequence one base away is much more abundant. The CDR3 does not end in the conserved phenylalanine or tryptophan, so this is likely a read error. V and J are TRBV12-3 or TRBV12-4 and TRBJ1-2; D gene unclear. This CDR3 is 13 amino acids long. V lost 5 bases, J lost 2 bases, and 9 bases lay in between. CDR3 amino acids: CASSRTANYGYTI. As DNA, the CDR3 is TGTGCCAGCAGTCGGACGGCAAACTATGGCTACACCATC.

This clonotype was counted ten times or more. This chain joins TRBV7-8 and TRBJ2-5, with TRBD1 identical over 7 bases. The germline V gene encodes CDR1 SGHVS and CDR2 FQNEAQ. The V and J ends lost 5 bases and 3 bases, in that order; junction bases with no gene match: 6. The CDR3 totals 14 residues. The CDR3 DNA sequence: TGTGCCAGCAGCCCCCGGGACAGAAAAGAGACCCAGTACTTC. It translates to CASSPRDRKETQYF.

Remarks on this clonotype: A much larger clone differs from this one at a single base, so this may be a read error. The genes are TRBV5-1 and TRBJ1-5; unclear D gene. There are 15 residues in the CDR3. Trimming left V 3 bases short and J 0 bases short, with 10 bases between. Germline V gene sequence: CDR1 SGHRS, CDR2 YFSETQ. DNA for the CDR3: TGCGCCAGCAGCTCCGGGGATCTTAGCAATCAGCCCCAGCATTTT. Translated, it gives CASSSGDLSNQPQHF. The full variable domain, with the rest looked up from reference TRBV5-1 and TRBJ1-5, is KAGVTQTPRYLIKTRGQQVTLSCSPISGHRSVSWYQQTPGQGLQFLFEYFSETQRNKGNFPGRFSGRQFSNSRSEMNVSTLELGDSALYLCASSSGDLSNQPQHFGDGTRLSIL.

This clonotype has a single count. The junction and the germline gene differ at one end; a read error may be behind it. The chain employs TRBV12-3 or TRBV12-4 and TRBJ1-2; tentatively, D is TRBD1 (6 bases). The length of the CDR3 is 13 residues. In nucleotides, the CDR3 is TGTGCCGGCAGTCGCGCAGGGGCCTATGGCTACACCTTC. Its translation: CAGSRAGAYGYTF.

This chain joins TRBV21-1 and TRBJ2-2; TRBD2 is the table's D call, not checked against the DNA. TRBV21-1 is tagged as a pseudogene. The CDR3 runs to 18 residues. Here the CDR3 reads CASSKDRRQGADTGELFF. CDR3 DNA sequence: TGTGCCAGCAGCAAAGATAGGCGGCAGGGGGCGGACACCGGGGAGCTGTTTTTT.

This CDR3 is CASSEARPLNVIIQYF. The CDR3 DNA follows: TGTGCCAGCAGTGAAGCTAGACCGCTGAATGTGATCATTCAGTACTTC. This chain links TRBV6-1 with TRBJ2-4, with unresolved D. In germline, CDR1 is MNHNS, CDR2 SASEGT. The CDR3 covers 16 residues. V shed 0 bases and J shed 9 bases, with 18 bases lying between them.

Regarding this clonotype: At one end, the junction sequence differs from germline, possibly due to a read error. CDR3 in DNA: TGTGCCAGCAGTTTAGGAGACAGACTAGCAGCCAGCTCCTACGAGCATTACTTC. Its translation: CASSLGDRLAASSYEHYF. The genes are TRBV12-3 or TRBV12-4 and TRBJ2-7; 7 bases fit TRBD2. This CDR3 contains 18 residues.

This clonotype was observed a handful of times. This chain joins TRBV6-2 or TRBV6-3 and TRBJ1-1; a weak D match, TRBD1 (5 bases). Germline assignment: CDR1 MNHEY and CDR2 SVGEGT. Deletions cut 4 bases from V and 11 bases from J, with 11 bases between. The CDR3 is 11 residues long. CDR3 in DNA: TGTGCCAGCAGTTCGGCAGGGCCGGCTTTCTTT. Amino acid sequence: CASSSAGPAFF.

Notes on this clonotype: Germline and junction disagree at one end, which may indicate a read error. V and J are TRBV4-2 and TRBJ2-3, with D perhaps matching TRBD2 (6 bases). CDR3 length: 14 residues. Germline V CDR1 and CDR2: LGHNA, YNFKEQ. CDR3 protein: CVSSQGLGTDTQYF. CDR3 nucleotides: TGTGTCAGCAGCCAGGGACTGGGCACAGATACGCAGTATTTT.

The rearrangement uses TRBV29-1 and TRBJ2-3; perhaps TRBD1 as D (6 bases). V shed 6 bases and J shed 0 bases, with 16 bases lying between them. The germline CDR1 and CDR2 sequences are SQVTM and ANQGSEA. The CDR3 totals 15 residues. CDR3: CSVGRDTTSTDTQYF. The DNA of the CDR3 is TGCAGCGTAGGACGGGACACTACTAGCACAGATACGCAGTATTTT.

The DNA of the CDR3 is TGTGCCAGCAGCTCAAGCGGGAACACCGGGGAGCTGTTTTTT. Its translation: CASSSSGNTGELFF. The rearrangement links TRBV11-2 to TRBJ2-2; weak D call: TRBD2 (5 bases). Germline values: CDR1 SGHAT, CDR2 FQNNGV. This CDR3 region has 14 residues. V lost 4 bases, J lost 1 base, and 7 bases lay in between. Full variable domain (remainder filled in from reference TRBV11-2 and TRBJ2-2): EAGVAQSPRYKIIEKRQSVAFWCNPISGHATLYWYQQILGQGPKLLIQFQNNGVVDDSQLPKDRFSAERLKGVDSTLKIQPAKLEDSAVYLCASSSSGNTGELFFGEGSRLTVL.

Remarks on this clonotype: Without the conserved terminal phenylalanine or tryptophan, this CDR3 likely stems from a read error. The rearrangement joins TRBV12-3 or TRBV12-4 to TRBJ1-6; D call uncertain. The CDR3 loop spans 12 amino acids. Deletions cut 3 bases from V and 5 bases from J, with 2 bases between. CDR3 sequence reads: CASSLNNSPLHS. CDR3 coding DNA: TGTGCCAGCAGTTTGAATAATTCACCCCTCCACTCT.

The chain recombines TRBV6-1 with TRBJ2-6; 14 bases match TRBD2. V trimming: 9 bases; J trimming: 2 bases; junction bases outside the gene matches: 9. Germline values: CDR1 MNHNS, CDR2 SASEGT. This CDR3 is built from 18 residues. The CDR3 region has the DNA TGTGCCAGTAGTCCCCGGGGACTAGCGGGAGCTGGGGCCAACGTCCTGACTTTC. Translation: CASSPRGLAGAGANVLTF.